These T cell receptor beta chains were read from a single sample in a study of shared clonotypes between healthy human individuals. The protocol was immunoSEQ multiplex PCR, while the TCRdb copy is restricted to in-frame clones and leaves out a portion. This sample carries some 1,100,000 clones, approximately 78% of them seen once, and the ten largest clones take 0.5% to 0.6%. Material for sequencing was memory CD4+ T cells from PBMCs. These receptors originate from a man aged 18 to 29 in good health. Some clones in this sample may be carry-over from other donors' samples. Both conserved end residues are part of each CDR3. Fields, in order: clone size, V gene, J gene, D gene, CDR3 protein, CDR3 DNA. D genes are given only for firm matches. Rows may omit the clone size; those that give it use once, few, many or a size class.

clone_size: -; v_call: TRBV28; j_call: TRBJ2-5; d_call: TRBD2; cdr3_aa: CASSLGLAGGQETQYF; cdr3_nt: TGTGCCAGCAGTTTAGGACTAGCGGGAGGGCAAGAGACCCAGTACTTC
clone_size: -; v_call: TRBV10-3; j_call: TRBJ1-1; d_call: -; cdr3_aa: CAIRIQGNTEAFF; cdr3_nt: TGTGCCATCAGAATACAGGGTAACACTGAAGCTTTCTTT
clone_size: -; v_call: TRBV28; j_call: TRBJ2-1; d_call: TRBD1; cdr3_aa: CASSLGQANNEQFF; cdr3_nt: TGTGCCAGCAGTTTAGGACAGGCCAACAATGAGCAGTTCTTC
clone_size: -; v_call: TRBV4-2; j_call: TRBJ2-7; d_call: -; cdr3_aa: CASSQSRAATMGEQYF; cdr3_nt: TGTGCCAGCAGCCAATCGAGGGCAGCTACGATGGGCGAGCAGTACTTC
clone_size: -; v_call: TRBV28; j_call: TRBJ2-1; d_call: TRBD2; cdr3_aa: CAIKTSGLNEQFF; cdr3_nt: TGTGCCATCAAGACTAGCGGCCTCAATGAGCAGTTCTTC
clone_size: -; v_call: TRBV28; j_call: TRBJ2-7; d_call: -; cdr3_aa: CASSLPGTGSGEQYF; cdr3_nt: TGTGCCAGCAGTTTACCCGGGACGGGAAGCGGCGAGCAGTACTTC
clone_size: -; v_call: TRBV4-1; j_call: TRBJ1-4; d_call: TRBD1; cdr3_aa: CASSKREGAGEKLFF; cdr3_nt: TGCGCCAGCAGCAAACGGGAGGGGGCCGGTGAAAAACTGTTTTTT
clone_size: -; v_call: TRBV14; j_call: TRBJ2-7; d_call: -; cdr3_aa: CASSRSGPQEQYF; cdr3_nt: TGTGCCAGCAGCCGCTCGGGCCCCCAGGAGCAGTACTTC
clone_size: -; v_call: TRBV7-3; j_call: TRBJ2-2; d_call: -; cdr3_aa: CASSSPREANTGELFF; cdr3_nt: TGTGCCAGCAGCTCGCCCAGGGAAGCGAACACCGGGGAGCTGTTTTTT
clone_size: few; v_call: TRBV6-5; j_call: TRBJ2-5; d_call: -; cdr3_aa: CASSYGETQYF; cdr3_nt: TGTGCCAGCAGTTACGGCGAGACCCAGTACTTC
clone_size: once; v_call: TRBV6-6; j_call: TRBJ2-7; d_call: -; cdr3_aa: CASRLNYEQYF; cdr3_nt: TGTGCCAGCAGACTAAACTACGAGCAGTACTTC
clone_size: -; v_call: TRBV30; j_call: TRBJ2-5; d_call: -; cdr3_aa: CAWSTRGETQYF; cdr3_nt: TGTGCCTGGAGTACCCGGGGTGAGACCCAGTACTTC
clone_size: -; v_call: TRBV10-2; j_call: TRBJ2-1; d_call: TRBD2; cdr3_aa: CASRKTSGSYNEQFF; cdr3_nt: TGCGCCAGCAGGAAGACTAGCGGCTCCTACAATGAGCAGTTCTTC
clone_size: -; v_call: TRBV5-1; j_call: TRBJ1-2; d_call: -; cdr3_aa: CASSRDDYGYTF; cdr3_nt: TGCGCCAGCAGCCGCGACGACTATGGCTACACCTTC
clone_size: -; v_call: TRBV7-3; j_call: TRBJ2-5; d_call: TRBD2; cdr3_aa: CASSPGLPGQTQYF; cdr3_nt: TGTGCCAGCAGTCCGGGACTACCGGGTCAGACCCAGTACTTC
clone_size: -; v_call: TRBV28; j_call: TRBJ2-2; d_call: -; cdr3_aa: CASRIQNTGELFF; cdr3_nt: TGTGCCAGCAGGATACAAAACACCGGGGAGCTGTTTTTT
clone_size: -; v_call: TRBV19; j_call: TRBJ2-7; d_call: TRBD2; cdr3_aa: CASTSQAGDYEQYF; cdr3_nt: TGTGCCAGTACGTCTCAGGCGGGAGACTACGAGCAGTACTTC
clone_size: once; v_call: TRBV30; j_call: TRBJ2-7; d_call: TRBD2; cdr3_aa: CAWSRLANSVEQYF; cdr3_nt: TGTGCCTGGAGCAGACTAGCGAATTCAGTCGAGCAGTACTTC
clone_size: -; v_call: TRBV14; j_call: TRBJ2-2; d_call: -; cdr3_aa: CASSPVGAANTGELFF; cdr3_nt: TGTGCCAGCAGCCCGGTAGGAGCCGCGAACACCGGGGAGCTGTTTTTT
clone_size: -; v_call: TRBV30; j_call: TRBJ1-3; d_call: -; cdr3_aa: CAWNGVRSGNTIYF; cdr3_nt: TGTGCCTGGAACGGGGTCAGATCTGGAAACACCATATATTTT
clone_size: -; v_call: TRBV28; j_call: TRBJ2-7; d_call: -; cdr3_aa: CASSPEGYYNEQYF; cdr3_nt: TGTGCCAGCAGTCCCGAGGGTTACTACAACGAGCAGTACTTC
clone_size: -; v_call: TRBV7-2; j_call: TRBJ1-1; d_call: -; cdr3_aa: CASSLGKKNTEAFF; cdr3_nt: TGTGCCAGCAGCTTAGGGAAAAAGAACACTGAAGCTTTCTTT
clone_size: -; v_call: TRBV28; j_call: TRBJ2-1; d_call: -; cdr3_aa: CASSLPRRGEQFF; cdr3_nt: TGTGCCAGCAGTTTACCCAGGAGGGGTGAGCAGTTCTTC
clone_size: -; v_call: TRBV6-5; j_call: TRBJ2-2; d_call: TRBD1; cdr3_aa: CASNNGQGGTGELFF; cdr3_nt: TGTGCCAGCAATAATGGACAGGGTGGCACCGGGGAGCTGTTTTTT
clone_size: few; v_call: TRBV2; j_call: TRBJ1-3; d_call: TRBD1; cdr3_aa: CASSEGGQSSGNTIYF; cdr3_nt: TGTGCCAGCAGTGAAGGGGGACAGAGCTCTGGAAACACCATATATTTT
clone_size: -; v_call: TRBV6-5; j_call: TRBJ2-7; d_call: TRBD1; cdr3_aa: CASSRGQGIHEQYF; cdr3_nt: TGTGCCAGCAGCCGGGGACAGGGGATCCACGAGCAGTACTTC
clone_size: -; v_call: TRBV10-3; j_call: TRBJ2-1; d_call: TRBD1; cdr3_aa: CAIKGTGDEQFF; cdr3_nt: TGTGCCATCAAAGGGACAGGGGATGAGCAGTTCTTC
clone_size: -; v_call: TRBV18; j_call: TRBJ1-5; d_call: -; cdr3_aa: CASSPTRTGQPQHF; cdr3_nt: TGTGCCAGCTCGCCCACAAGGACGGGACAGCCCCAGCATTTT
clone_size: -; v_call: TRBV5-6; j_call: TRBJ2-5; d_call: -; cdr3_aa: CASSLDPSDRKQETQYF; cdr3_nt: TGTGCCAGCAGCTTGGACCCATCCGACAGGAAACAAGAGACCCAGTACTTC